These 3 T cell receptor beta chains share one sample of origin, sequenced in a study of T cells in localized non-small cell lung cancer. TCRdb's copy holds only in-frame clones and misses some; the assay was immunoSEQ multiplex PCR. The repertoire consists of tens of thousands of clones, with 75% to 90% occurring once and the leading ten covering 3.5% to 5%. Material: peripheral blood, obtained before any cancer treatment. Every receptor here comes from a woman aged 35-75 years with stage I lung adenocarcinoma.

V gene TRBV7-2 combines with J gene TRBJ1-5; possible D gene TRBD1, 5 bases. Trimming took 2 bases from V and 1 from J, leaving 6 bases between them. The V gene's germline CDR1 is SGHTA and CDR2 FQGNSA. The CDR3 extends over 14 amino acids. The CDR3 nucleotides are TGTGCCAGCAGCTTACGGGACAGCAATCAGCCCCAGCATTTT. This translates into CASSLRDSNQPQHF.

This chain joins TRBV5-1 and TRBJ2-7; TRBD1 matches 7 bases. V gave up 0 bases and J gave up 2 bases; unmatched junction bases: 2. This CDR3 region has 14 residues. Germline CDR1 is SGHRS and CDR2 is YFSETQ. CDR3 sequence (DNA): TGCGCCAGCAGCTTGGGAGACAGGGCCTACGAGCAGTACTTC. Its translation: CASSLGDRAYEQYF.

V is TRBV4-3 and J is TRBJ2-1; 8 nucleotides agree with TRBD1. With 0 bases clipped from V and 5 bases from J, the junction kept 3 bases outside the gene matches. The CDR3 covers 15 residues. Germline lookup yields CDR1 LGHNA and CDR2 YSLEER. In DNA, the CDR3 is TGCGCCAGCAGCCAAGATGAGGACAGGGACAATGAGCAGTTCTTC. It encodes CASSQDEDRDNEQFF.